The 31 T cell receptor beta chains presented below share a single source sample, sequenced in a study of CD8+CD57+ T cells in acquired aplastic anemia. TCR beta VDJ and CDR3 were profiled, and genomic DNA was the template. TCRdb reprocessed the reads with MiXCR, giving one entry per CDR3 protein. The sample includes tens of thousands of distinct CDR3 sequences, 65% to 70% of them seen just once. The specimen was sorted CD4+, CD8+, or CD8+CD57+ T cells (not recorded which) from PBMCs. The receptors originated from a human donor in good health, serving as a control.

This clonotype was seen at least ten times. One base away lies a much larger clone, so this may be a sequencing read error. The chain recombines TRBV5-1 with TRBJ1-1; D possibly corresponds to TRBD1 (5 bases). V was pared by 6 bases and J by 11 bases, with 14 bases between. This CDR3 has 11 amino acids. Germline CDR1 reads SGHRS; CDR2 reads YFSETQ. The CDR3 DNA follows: TGCGCCAGCATGGGGGGGTGGGAGGCTTTCTTT. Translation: CASMGGWEAFF.

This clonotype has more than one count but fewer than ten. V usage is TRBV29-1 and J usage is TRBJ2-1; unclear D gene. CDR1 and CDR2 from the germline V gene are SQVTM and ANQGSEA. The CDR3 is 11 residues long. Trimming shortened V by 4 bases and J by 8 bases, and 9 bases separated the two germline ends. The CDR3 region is CSVAVWDEQFF. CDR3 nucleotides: TGCAGCGTTGCAGTTTGGGATGAGCAGTTCTTC.

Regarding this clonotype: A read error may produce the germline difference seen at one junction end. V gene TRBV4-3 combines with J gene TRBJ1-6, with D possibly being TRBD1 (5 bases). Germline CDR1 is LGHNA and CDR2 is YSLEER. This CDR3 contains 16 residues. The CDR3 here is CASGQDFGGLNSPLHF. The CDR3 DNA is TGCGCCAGCGGCCAAGATTTCGGGGGTCTAAATTCACCCCTCCACTTT.

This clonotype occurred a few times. The CDR3 region is CATSRAGGPMGQYF. The CDR3 bases are TGTGCCACCAGCAGGGCAGGGGGACCAATGGGGCAGTACTTC. V gene TRBV15 combines with J gene TRBJ2-7; 7 nucleotides agree with TRBD1. Germline CDR1 and CDR2: LNHNV and YYDKDF (reference sequence). V shed 3 bases and J 9 bases; nucleotides not matched to a gene: 11. The CDR3 contains 14 residues.

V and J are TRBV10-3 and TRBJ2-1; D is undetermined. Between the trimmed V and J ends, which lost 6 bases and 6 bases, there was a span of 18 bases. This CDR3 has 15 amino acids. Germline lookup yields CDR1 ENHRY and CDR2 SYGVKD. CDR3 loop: CAISVVWRYLNEQFF. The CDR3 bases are TGTGCCATCAGCGTTGTGTGGCGGTACCTCAATGAGCAGTTCTTC.

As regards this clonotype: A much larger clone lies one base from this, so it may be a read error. The CDR3 nucleotides are TGTGCCAGCAGTTACTTTGGACTAGCGGTAGACACAGATACGCAGTATTTT. Encoded protein: CASSYFGLAVDTDTQYF. The V and J genes are TRBV6-2 or TRBV6-3 and TRBJ2-3; 10 nucleotides agree with TRBD2. The CDR3 covers 17 residues. With V trimmed by 1 base and J by 2 bases, 6 bases remained unmatched. Germline V CDR1 and CDR2: MNHEY, SVGEGT.

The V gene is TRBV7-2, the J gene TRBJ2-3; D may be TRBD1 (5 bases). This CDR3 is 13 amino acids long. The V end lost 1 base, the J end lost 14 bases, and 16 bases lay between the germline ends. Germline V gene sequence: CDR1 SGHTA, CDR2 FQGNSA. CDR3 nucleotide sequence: TGTGCCAGCAGCTTAGGGGGCGTAAGGAAAGGGTATTTT. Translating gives CASSLGGVRKGYF.

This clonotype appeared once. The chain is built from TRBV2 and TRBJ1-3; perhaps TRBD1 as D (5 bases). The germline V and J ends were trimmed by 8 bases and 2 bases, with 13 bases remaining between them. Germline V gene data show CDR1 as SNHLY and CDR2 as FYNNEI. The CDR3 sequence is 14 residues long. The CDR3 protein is CASVQQVTGNTIYF. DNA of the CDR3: TGTGCCAGCGTACAACAGGTGACTGGAAACACCATATATTTT. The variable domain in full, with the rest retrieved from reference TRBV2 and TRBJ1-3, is EPEVTQTPSHQVTQMGQEVILRCVPISNHLYFYWYRQILGQKVEFLVSFYNNEISEKSEIFDDQFSVERPDGSNFTLKIRSTKLEDSAMYFCASVQQVTGNTIYFGEGSWLTVV.

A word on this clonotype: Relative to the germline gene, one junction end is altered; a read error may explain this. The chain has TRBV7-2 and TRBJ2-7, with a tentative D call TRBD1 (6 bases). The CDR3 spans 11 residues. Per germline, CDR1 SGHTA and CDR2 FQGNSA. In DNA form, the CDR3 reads TGTGCCAGCAGCTTAGACAGGGTTAGAGACTTC. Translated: CASSLDRVRDF.

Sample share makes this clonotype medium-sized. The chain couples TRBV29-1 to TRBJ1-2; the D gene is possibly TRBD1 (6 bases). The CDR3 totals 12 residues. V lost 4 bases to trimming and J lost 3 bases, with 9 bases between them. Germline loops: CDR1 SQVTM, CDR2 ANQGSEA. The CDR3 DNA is TGCAGCGTTGCAGACAGGCACTATGGCTACACCTTC. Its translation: CSVADRHYGYTF.

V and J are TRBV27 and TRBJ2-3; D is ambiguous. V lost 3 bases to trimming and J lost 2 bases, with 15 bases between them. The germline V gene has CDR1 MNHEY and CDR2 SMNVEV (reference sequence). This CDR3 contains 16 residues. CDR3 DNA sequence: TGTGCCAGCAGTTTGAAGGTAGGGATCCTCACAGATACGCAGTATTTT. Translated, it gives CASSLKVGILTDTQYF.

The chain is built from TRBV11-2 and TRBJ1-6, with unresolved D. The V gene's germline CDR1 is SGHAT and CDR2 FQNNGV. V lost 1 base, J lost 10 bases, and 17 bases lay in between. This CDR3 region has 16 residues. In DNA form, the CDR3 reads TGTGCCAGCAGCTTAGGGGGTGGAGGTGTCAACTCACCCCTCCACTTT. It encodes CASSLGGGGVNSPLHF.

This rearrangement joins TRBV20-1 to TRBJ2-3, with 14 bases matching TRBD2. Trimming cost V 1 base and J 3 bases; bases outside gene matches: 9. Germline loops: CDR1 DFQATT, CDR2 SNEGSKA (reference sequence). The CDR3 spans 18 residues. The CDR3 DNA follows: TGCAGTGCTAGAGCGGGGACTAGCGGGGGCTGGCGAACAGATACGCAGTATTTT. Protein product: CSARAGTSGGWRTDTQYF.

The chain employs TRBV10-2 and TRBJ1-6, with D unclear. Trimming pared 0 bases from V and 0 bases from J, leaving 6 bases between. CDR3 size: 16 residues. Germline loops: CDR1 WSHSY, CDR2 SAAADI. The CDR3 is CASSESRISYNSPLHF. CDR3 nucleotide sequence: TGCGCCAGCAGTGAGTCACGTATCTCCTATAATTCACCCCTCCACTTT.

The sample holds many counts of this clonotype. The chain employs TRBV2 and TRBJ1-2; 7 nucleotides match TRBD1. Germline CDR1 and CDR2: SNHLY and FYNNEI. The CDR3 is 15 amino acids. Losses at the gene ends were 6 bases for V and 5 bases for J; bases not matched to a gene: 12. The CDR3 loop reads CASRADRGQPYGYTF. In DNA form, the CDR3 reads TGTGCCAGCAGAGCCGATAGGGGACAGCCATATGGCTACACCTTC.

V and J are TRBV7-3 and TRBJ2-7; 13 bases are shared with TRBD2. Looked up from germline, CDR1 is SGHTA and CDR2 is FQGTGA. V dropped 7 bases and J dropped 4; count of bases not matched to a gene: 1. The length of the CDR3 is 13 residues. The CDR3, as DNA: TGTGCCAGCAAGACTAGCGGGGGGTACGAGCAGTACTTC. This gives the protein CASKTSGGYEQYF.

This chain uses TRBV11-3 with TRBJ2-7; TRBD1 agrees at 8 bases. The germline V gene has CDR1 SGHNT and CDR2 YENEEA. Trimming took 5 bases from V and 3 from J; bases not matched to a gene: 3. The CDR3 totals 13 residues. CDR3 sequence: CASSAGTGYEQYF. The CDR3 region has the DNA TGTGCCAGCAGCGCCGGGACAGGCTACGAGCAGTACTTC.

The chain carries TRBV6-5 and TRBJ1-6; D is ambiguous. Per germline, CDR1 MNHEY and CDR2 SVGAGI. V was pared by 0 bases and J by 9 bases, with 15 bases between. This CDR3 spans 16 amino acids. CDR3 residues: CASSYSAGTAGSPLHF. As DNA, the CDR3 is TGTGCCAGCAGTTACTCGGCAGGAACTGCTGGTTCACCCCTCCACTTT.

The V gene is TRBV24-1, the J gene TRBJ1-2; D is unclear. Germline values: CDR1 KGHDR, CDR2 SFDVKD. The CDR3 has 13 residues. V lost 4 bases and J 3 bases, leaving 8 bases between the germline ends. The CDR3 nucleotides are TGTGCCACCAGTGACTTCACCGACTATGGCTACACCTTC. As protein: CATSDFTDYGYTF.

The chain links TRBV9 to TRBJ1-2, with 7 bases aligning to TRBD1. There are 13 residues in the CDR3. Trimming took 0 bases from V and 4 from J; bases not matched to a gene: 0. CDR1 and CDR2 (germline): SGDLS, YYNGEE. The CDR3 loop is CASSVAGGYGYTF. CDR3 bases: TGTGCCAGCAGCGTAGCAGGGGGCTATGGCTACACCTTC.

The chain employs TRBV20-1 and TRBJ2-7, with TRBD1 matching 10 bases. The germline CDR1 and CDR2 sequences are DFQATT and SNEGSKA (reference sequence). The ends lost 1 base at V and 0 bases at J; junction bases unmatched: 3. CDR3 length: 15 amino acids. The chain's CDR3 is CSARAGTGVSYEQYF. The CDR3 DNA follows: TGCAGTGCTAGAGCCGGGACAGGGGTCTCCTACGAGCAGTACTTC.

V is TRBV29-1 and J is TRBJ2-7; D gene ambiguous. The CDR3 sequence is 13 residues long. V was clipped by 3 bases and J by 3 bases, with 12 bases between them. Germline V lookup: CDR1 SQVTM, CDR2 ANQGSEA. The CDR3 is CSVDDGLGYEQYF. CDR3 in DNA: TGCAGCGTTGATGATGGTTTAGGCTACGAGCAGTACTTC.

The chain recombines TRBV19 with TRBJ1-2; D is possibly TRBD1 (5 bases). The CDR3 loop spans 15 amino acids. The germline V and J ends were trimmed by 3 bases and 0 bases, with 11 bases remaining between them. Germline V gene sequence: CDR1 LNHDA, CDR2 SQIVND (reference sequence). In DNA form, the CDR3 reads TGTGCCAGTAGTATCAAACAGGCACCTAACTATGGCTACACCTTC. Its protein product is CASSIKQAPNYGYTF.

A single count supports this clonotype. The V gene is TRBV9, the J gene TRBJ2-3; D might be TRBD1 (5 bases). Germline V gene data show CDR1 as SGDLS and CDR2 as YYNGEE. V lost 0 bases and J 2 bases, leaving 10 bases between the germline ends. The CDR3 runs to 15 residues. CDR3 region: CASSVEGANTDTQYF. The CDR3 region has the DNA TGTGCCAGCAGCGTAGAAGGGGCCAACACAGATACGCAGTATTTT.

CDR3 nucleotide sequence: TGCAGTGCTAGATCCACAGGGTGGGGTGAGCAGTACTTC. Its translation is CSARSTGWGEQYF. The chain employs TRBV20-1 and TRBJ2-7; tentative D call: TRBD1 (6 bases). Looked up from germline, CDR1 is DFQATT and CDR2 is SNEGSKA (reference sequence). This CDR3 comprises 13 residues. The ends were cut back, 2 bases at V and 7 bases at J, with 15 bases in the middle.

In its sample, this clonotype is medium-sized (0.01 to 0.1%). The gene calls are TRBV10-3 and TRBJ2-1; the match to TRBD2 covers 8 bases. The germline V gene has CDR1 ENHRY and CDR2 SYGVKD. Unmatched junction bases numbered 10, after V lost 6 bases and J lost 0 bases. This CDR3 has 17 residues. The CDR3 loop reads CAIRDGTSHSSYNEQFF. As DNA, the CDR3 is TGTGCCATCAGGGACGGGACTAGTCATAGCTCCTACAATGAGCAGTTCTTC.

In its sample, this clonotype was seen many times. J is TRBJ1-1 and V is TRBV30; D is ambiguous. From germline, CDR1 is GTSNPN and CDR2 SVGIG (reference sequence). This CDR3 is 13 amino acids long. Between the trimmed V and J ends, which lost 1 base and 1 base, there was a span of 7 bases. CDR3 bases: TGTGCCTGGAGTGCAGAGGAGAACACTGAAGCTTTCTTT. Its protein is CAWSAEENTEAFF. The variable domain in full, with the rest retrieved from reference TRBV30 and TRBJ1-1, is SQTIHQWPATLVQPVGSPLSLECTVEGTSNPNLYWYRQAAGRGLQLLFYSVGIGQISSEVPQNLSASRPQDRQFILSSKKLLLSDSGFYLCAWSAEENTEAFFGQGTRLTVV.

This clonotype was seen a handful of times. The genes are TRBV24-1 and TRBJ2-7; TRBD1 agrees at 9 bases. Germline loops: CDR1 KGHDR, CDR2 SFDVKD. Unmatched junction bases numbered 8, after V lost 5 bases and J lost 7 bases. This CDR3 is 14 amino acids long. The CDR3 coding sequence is TGTGCCACCAGTGCCTGGGGGACAGGGTGTGAGCAGTACTTC. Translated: CATSAWGTGCEQYF.

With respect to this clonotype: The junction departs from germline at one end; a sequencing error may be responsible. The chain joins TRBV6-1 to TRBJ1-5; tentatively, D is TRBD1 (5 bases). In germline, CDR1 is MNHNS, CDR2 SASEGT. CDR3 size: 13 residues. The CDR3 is CASSPEGNQPQRF. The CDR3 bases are TGTGCCAGCAGCCCGGAGGGGAATCAGCCCCAGCGTTTT.

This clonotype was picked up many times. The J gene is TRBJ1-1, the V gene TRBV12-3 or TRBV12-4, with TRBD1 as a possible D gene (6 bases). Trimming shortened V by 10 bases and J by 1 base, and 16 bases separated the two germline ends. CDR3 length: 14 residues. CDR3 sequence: CAIGKAGQNTEAFF. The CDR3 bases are TGTGCCATCGGGAAAGCGGGACAGAACACTGAAGCTTTCTTT.

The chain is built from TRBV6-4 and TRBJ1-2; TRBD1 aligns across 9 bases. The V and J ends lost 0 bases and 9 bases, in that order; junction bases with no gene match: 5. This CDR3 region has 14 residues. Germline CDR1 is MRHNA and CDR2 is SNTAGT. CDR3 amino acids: CASSDSADRGSYTF. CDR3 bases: TGTGCCAGCAGTGACTCGGCGGACAGGGGCAGCTACACCTTC.